This TCR beta chain was sequenced in a study of shared T cell receptors in the human thymus. The germline V gene has CDR1 MRHNA and CDR2 SNTAGT. After removal of 4 bases from V and 4 bases from J, the junction contained 3 bases not matched to a gene. This CDR3 comprises 15 residues. Sequenced by immunoSEQ multiplex PCR; TCRdb stores in-frame clones only, minus some. The sample comprises 550,000 to 800,000 clones, roughly 88% of which are singletons, and more than 0.01% rests with the top ten. This sample also appeared in a second study, on human thymus T cells. That publication notes: Those donating were healthy Finnish infants in corrective surgery for congenital heart defects. Thymus was obtained from resections taken during corrective heart surgery. Within thymic and blood repertoires, V and J gene usage appeared to be biased. Related research has reported that thymic repertoires overlap highly among unrelated individuals.

The sample comprised thymocytes. This chain joins TRBV6-4 and TRBJ2-2, with 10 bases lining up with TRBD1. The source is a girl under three years old with a congenital heart defect. CDR3 loop: CASSAGQGPTGELFF. The CDR3 nucleotides are TGTGCCAGCAGTGCGGGACAGGGGCCCACCGGGGAGCTGTTTTTT.